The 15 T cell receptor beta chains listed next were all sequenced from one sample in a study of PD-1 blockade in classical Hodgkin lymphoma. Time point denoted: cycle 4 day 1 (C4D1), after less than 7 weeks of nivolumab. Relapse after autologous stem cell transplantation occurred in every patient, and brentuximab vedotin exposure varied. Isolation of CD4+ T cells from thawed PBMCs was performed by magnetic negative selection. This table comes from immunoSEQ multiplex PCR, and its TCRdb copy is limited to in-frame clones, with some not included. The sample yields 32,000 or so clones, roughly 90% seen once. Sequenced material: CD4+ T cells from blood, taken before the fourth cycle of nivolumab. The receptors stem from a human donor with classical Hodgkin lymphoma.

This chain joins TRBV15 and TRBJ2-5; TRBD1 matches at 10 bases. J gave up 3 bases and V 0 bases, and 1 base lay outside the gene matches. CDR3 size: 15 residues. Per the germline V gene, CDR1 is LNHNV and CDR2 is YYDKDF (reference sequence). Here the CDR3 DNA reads TGTGCCACCAGCAGAGATGGGACAGGGGAAGAGACCCAGTACTTC. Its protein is CATSRDGTGEETQYF.

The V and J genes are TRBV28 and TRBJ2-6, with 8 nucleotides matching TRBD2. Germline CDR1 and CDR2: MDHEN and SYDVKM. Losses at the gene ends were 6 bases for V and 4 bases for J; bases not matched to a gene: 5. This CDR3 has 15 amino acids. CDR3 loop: CASSPGGSGANVLTF. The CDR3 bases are TGTGCCAGCAGCCCGGGGGGGTCCGGGGCCAACGTCCTGACTTTC.

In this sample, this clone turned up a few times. The CDR3 sequence is CASSPSGAGGYTF. CDR3 DNA: TGTGCCAGCAGTCCCTCCGGGGCAGGGGGCTACACCTTC. The chain combines TRBV28 with TRBJ1-2, with D possibly being TRBD1 (5 bases). The ends were cut back, 5 bases at V and 8 bases at J, with 15 bases in the middle. Germline CDR1 is MDHEN and CDR2 is SYDVKM. The CDR3 runs 13 residues.

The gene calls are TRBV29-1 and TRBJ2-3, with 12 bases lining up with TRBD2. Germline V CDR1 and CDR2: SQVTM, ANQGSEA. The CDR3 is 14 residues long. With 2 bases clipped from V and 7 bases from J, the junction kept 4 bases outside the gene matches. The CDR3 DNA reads TGCAGCGTTGAATTGACTAGCGGGAGAAATACGCAGTATTTT. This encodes CSVELTSGRNTQYF.

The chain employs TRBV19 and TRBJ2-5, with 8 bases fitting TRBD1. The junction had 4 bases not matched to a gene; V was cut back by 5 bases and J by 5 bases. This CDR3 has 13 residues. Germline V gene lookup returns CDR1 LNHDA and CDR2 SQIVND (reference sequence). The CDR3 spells CASSSTGGETQYF. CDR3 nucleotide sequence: TGTGCCAGTAGTTCCACAGGGGGGGAGACCCAGTACTTC.

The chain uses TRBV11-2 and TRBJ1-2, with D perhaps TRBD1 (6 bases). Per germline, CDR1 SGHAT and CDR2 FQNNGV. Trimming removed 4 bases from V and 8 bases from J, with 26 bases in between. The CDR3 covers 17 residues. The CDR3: CASSYPGTIVLTEGYTF. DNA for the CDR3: TGTGCCAGCAGCTACCCCGGGACAATCGTTCTCACGGAGGGCTACACCTTC.

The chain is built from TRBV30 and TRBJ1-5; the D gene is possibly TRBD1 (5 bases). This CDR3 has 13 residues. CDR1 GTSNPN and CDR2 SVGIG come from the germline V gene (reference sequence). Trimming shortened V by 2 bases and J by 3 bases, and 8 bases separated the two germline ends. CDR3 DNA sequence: TGTGCCTGGAGTAGCAGGGCCAATCAGCCCCAGCATTTT. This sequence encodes CAWSSRANQPQHF.

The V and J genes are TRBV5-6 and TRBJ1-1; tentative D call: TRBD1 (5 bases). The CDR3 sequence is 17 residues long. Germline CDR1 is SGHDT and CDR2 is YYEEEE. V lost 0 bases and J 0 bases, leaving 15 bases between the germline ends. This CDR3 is CASSLAGRDSMNTEAFF. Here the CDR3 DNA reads TGTGCCAGCAGCTTGGCCGGAAGGGACTCCATGAACACTGAAGCTTTCTTT.

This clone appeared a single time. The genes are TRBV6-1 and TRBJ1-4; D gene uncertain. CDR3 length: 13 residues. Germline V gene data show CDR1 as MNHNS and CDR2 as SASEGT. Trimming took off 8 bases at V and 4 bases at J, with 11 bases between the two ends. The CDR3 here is CASGSLNNEKLFF. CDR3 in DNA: TGTGCCAGCGGCAGCCTGAATAATGAAAAACTGTTTTTT.

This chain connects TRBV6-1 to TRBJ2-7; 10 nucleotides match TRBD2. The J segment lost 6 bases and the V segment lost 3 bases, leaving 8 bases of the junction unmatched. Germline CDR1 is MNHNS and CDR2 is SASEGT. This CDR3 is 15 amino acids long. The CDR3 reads CASSEFLAGGSEQYF. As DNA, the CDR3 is TGTGCCAGCAGTGAGTTTTTAGCGGGAGGTAGCGAGCAGTACTTC.

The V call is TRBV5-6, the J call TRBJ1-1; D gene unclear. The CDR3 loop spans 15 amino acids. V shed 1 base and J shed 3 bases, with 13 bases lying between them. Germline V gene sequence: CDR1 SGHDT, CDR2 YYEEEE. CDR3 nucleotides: TGTGCCAGCAGCTTGATCAGGAGATTAGACACTGAAGCTTTCTTT. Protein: CASSLIRRLDTEAFF.

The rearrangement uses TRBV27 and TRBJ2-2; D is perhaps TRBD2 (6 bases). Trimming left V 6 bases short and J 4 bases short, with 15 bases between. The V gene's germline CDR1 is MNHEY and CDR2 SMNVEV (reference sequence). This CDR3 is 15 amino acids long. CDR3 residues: CASSNKRRVTGELFF. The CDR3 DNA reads TGTGCCAGCAGCAACAAACGGAGGGTCACCGGGGAGCTGTTTTTT.

The chain's CDR3 is CASSLEGGIGGNTIYF. The CDR3 DNA reads TGCGCCAGCAGCTTGGAAGGGGGGATAGGCGGAAACACCATATATTTT. The chain joins TRBV5-1 to TRBJ1-3, with a weak D call TRBD1 (6 bases). The CDR3 loop spans 16 amino acids. The V gene's germline CDR1 is SGHRS and CDR2 YFSETQ. Deletions cut 0 bases from V and 4 bases from J, with 14 bases between. Together with reference TRBV5-1 and TRBJ1-3, the CDR3 gives the full variable domain: KAGVTQTPRYLIKTRGQQVTLSCSPISGHRSVSWYQQTPGQGLQFLFEYFSETQRNKGNFPGRFSGRQFSNSRSEMNVSTLELGDSALYLCASSLEGGIGGNTIYFGEGSWLTVV.

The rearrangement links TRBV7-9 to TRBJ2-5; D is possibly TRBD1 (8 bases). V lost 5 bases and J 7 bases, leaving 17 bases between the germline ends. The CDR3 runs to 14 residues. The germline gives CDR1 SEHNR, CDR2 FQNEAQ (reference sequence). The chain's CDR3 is CASSHDRGGVTQYF. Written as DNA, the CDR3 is TGTGCCAGCAGCCATGACAGGGGAGGGGTGACCCAGTACTTC. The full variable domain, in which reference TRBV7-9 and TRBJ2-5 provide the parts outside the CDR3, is DTGVSQNPRHKITKRGQNVTFRCDPISEHNRLYWYRQTLGQGPEFLTYFQNEAQLEKSRLLSDRFSAERPKGSFSTLEIQRTEQGDSAMYLCASSHDRGGVTQYFGPGTRLLVL.

This CDR3 reads CAWSVHYANTEAFF. CDR3 nucleotides: TGTGCCTGGAGTGTTCACTACGCGAACACTGAAGCTTTCTTT. V usage is TRBV30 and J usage is TRBJ1-1; D remains unclear. The V gene lost 0 bases and the J gene lost 1 base, with 9 bases spanning the gap. Per germline, CDR1 GTSNPN and CDR2 SVGIG (reference sequence). The CDR3 length is 14 residues.